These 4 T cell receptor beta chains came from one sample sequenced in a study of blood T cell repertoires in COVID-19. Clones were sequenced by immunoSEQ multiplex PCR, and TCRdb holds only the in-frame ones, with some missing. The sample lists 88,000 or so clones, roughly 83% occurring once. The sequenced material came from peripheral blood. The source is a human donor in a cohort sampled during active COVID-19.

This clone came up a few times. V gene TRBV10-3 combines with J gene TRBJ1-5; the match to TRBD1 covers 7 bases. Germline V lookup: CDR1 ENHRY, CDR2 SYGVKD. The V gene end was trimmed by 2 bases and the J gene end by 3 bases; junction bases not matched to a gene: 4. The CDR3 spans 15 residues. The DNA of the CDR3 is TGTGCCATCAGTGAGCGACAGGGAAACAATCAGCCCCAGCATTTT. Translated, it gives CAISERQGNNQPQHF.

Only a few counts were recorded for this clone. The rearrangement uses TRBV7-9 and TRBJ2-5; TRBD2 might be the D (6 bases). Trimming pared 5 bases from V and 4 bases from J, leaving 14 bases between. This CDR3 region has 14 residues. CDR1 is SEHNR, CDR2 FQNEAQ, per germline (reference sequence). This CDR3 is CASSPRLELETQYF. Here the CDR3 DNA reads TGTGCCAGCAGCCCCCGACTAGAGCTAGAGACCCAGTACTTC.

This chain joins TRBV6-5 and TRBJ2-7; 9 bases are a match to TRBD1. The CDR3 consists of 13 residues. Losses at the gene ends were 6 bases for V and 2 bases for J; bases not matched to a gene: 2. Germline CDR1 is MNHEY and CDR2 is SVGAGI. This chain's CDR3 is CASRRTGAYEQYF. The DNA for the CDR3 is TGTGCCAGCAGAAGGACAGGGGCCTACGAGCAGTACTTC.

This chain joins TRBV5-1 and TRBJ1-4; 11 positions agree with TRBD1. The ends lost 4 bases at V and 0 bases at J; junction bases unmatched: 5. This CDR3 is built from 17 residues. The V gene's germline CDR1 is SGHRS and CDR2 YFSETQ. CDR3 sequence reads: CASSHGTGGATNEKLFF. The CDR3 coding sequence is TGCGCCAGCAGCCACGGGACAGGGGGGGCAACTAATGAAAAACTGTTTTTT.